The TCR beta chain under discussion was sequenced for a study of PD-L1 blockade in urothelial cancer. Turning to the study itself: Blood analyses occurred 3 weeks (second dose) and 6 weeks post treatment start. Blood gave a median 141,255 T cells. General study results and limits: Below-median pretreatment blood TCR clonality was associated with improved progression-free and overall survival.

Synthetic TCR analog templates were spiked into all PCRs individually. Measured with immunoSEQ multiplex PCR; TCRdb has only the in-frame clones, and not every one. The data contain about 66,000 clones, about 90% of them singletons. The CDR3 is 18 residues long. Time point in this sample: peripheral blood 6 weeks after treatment start. Details on this clone: What it binds is unknown.

The gene calls are TRBV12-1 and TRBJ1-5; TRBD1, the table's D call, lacks a check against the DNA. TRBV12-1 is assigned pseudogene status. The input for sequencing was PBMCs, taken around atezolizumab (anti-PD-L1) treatment. This TCR came from a man aged 60 to 75 with urothelial cancer. The CDR3 spells CASSADRAFISSNQPQHF. CDR3 sequence (DNA): TGTGCCAGCAGCGCGGACAGGGCCTTTATTTCTAGCAATCAGCCCCAGCATTTT.